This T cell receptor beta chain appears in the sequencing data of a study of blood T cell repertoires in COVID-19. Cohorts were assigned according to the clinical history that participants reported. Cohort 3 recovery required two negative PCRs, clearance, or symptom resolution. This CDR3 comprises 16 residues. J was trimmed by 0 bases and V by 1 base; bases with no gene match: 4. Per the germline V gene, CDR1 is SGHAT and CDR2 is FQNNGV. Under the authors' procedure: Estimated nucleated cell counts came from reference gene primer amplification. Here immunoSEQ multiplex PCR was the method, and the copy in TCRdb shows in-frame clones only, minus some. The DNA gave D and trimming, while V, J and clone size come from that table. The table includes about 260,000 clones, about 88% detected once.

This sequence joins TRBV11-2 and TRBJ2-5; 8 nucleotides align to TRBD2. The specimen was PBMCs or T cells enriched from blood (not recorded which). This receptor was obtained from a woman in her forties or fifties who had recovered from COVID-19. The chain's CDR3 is CASSLGVSGNQETQYF. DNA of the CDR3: TGTGCCAGCAGCTTAGGTGTTAGCGGGAACCAAGAGACCCAGTACTTC.